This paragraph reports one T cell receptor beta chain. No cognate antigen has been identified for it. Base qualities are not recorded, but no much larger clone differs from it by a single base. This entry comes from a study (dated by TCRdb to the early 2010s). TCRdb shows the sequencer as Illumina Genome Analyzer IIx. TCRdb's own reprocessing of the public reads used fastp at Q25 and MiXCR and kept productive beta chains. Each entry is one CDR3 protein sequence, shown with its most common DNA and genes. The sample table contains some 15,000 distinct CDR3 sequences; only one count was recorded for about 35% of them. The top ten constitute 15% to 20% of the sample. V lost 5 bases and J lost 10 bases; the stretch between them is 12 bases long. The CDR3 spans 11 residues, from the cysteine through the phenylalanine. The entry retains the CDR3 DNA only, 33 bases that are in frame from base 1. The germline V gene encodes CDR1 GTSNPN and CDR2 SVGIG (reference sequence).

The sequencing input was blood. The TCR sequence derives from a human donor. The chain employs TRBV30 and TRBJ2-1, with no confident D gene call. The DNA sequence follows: TGTGCCTGGGTGAGGAGTTACGAGCAGTTCTTC. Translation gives CAWVRSYEQFF.